The sequence of this TCR beta chain was determined in a study of CD8+CD57+ T cells in acquired aplastic anemia (dated by TCRdb to 2016 to 2018). About the full investigation: Extracted DNA from sorted CD4+ and CD8+ cells averaged 3.2 ug, ranging from roughly 0.2 to 30 ug. CD8+CD57+ expansion was defined as a frequency above the mean frequency observed in healthy subjects.

Results and caveats for the whole study, not just this receptor: No significant difference in CD8+ Simpson's diversity was found between patients and healthy controls (P=0.060). About 30 CD8+ CDR3 sequences were found to be shared between patients and controls, but these sequences appeared to be highly expressed in patients and within the immunodominant clones of the patients.

The table lists this clonotype with many counts. Its cognate antigen has yet to be identified. The record has no base qualities; no much larger clone is one base away. Profiling of TCR beta VDJ combinations and CDR3 sequences used genomic DNA as the template. An Illumina HiSeq 2000 was the platform used for TCR repertoire sequencing. Per the original workflow: Repertoires were assessed using TRBV/TRBJ rearrangement plots, CDR3 size and DJ length profiles, and Simpson's diversity index. The most abundant DNA sequence in the deep sequencing data was defined as the immunodominant clone. CDR3 amino acid sequences were checked for sharing across subjects and were also compared against the VDJdb database and published repertoires. TCRdb applied fastp at Q25 and MiXCR to the public reads, then kept only in-frame beta chains. Rows with one shared CDR3 protein collapse into an entry with the most common genes and DNA. TCRdb's processing, not the authors' own work, is the source of the V and J calls. Recorded for this sample are 120,000 or so distinct CDR3 sequences; roughly 40% of them occurred a single time. About 2.7% of the sample is taken by the ten largest.

Measured from the cysteine to the phenylalanine, the CDR3 is 13 residues long. Only the CDR3 portion is preserved as DNA: 39 bases, with reading frame beginning at the first base. V lost 4 bases and J lost 9 bases; the stretch between them is 13 bases long. CDR1 and CDR2, per the germline V gene, are SGHVS and FNYEAQ. Expansion of CD8+CD57+ cells had been shown by flow cytometry in the patients chosen for sequencing. All patients had severe acquired aplastic anemia diagnosed by International Study of Aplastic Anemia and Agranulocytosis and Camitta criteria. Patients had received no therapy at the time of blood sampling. The study deep-sequenced TCR repertoires of sorted CD4+ and CD8+ blood T cells from severe aplastic anemia patients and healthy subjects. Patients were enrolled under clinicaltrials.gov protocols 00001620, 01623167, 00001397, 00071045, 00081523 and 00961064 in the USA. Ficoll-Paque density gradient centrifugation was used to isolate peripheral blood mononuclear cells. Before DNA extraction, CD4+ and CD8+ T cells were sorted with FACS or magnetic beads.

The source is a human donor with aplastic anemia. Material for sequencing was sorted CD4+, CD8+, or CD8+CD57+ T cells (not recorded which) from PBMCs. Recombination linked TRBV7-6 to TRBJ2-1; a tentative D match to TRBD2 spans 7 bases. DNA sequence: TGTGCCAGCAGCTCGTGGGGGGGCGTTGAGCAGTTCTTC. It translates as CASSSWGGVEQFF.